What follows are 29 T cell receptor beta chains derived from one specimen sequenced in a study of siplizumab effects on memory and regulatory T cells. Measured with immunoSEQ multiplex PCR; TCRdb has only the in-frame clones, and not every one. The sample carries approximately 28,000 clones, about 79% recorded once. Sample: memory CD4+ T cells sorted from blood. These receptor sequences come from a human donor in good health.

This chain links TRBV10-3 with TRBJ1-4; unclear D gene. This CDR3 is 13 amino acids long. Trimming removed 4 bases at V and 4 bases at J, with 7 bases between. From germline, CDR1 is ENHRY and CDR2 SYGVKD. CDR3 DNA: TGTGCCATCAGTGGCGGGGATAATGAAAAACTGTTTTTT. Encoded protein: CAISGGDNEKLFF.

The chain carries TRBV5-4 and TRBJ2-5; D not certain. Germline loops: CDR1 SGHNT, CDR2 YYREEE (reference sequence). The ends were cut back, 0 bases at V and 14 bases at J, with 17 bases in the middle. CDR3 length equals 13 residues. The DNA for the CDR3 is TGTGCCAGCAGCTTGGAACCAACTTCCCGCCAATACTTC. Translating it yields CASSLEPTSRQYF.

This chain joins TRBV11-3 and TRBJ2-2; possible D gene TRBD1, 6 bases. The CDR3 runs to 14 residues. Trimming took 8 bases from V and 4 from J, leaving 14 bases between them. Germline CDR1 reads SGHNT; CDR2 reads YENEEA. For the CDR3, the DNA is TGTGCCAGCGCTAGGGGGAAGAGCACCGGGGAGCTGTTTTTT. Translated, it gives CASARGKSTGELFF.

This clone occurred a few times. The chain carries TRBV11-2 and TRBJ2-1; 9 positions match TRBD2. CDR1 is SGHAT, CDR2 FQNNGV, per germline. Trimming at V came to 1 base and at J to 9 bases, leaving 10 bases not matched to a gene. This CDR3 comprises 16 residues. This chain's CDR3 is CASSLGGGRASGEQFF. In DNA form, the CDR3 reads TGTGCCAGCAGCTTAGGAGGCGGGAGGGCCTCCGGTGAGCAGTTCTTC.

V gene TRBV5-1 combines with J gene TRBJ2-5; D uncertain. CDR1 is SGHRS, CDR2 YFSETQ, per germline. The CDR3 has 15 residues. V dropped 4 bases and J dropped 0 bases, with 13 bases sitting between them. The chain's CDR3 is CASSETPSYQETQYF. CDR3 bases: TGCGCCAGCAGCGAGACACCGAGCTACCAAGAGACCCAGTACTTC.

This clone was observed once. This chain joins TRBV6-5 and TRBJ2-3, with 10 bases matching TRBD2. CDR3 length equals 12 residues. In germline, CDR1 is MNHEY, CDR2 SVGAGI. V lost 5 bases and J lost 10; bases outside the gene matches: 3. The CDR3 protein is CASSLAGVAQYF. The DNA for the CDR3 is TGTGCCAGCAGTCTAGCGGGAGTAGCGCAGTATTTT.

This chain joins TRBV19 and TRBJ1-2; 7 nucleotides agree with TRBD1. V shed 6 bases, J shed 5 bases, and the junction held 6 bases outside the gene matches. There are 13 residues in the CDR3. Germline assignment: CDR1 LNHDA and CDR2 SQIVND (reference sequence). The CDR3 protein is CASRSGQVYGYTF. The DNA for the CDR3 is TGTGCCAGTAGAAGCGGACAGGTATATGGCTACACCTTC. The complete variable domain, with remaining parts taken from reference TRBV19 and TRBJ1-2, reads DGGITQSPKYLFRKEGQNVTLSCEQNLNHDAMYWYRQDPGQGLRLIYYSQIVNDFQKGDIAEGYSVSREKKESFPLTVTSAQKNPTAFYLCASRSGQVYGYTFGSGTRLTVV.

This clone was observed a few times. The CDR3 DNA sequence: TGTGCCAGCAGCTTAGCTGGGGGCGCTGGAAACACCATATATTTT. Encoded protein: CASSLAGGAGNTIYF. The chain uses TRBV7-2 and TRBJ1-3; a weak D match, TRBD1 (6 bases). Germline values: CDR1 SGHTA, CDR2 FQGNSA. Trimming removed 0 bases from V and 2 bases from J, with 8 bases in between. This CDR3 spans 15 amino acids.

The genes are TRBV7-3 and TRBJ2-7; TRBD2 matches 8 bases. V gave up 2 bases and J gave up 3 bases; unmatched junction bases: 3. In germline, CDR1 is SGHTA, CDR2 FQGTGA. The CDR3 totals 14 residues. CDR3 nucleotides: TGTGCCAGCAGCTTAGGTAGCGGGATCTACGAGCAGTACTTC. It codes for CASSLGSGIYEQYF. Full variable domain (outside the CDR3, taken from reference TRBV7-3 and TRBJ2-7): GAGVSQTPSNKVTEKGKYVELRCDPISGHTALYWYRQSLGQGPEFLIYFQGTGAADDSGLPNDRFFAVRPEGSVSTLKIQRTERGDSAVYLCASSLGSGIYEQYFGPGTRLTVT.

CDR3 nucleotides: TGCAGCGTCATCCCTATGGGCAACTCGGGCTATGGCTACACCTTC. As protein: CSVIPMGNSGYGYTF. The chain combines TRBV29-1 with TRBJ1-2, with D uncertain. Per germline, CDR1 SQVTM and CDR2 ANQGSEA. The CDR3 is 15 amino acids. Trimming stripped 6 bases from V and 4 bases from J, with 21 bases between. Full variable domain (missing parts from reference TRBV29-1 and TRBJ1-2): SAVISQKPSRDICQRGTSLTIQCQVDSQVTMMFWYRQQPGQSLTLIATANQGSEATYESGFVIDKFPISRPNLTFSTLTVSNMSPEDSSIYLCSVIPMGNSGYGYTFGSGTRLTVV.

The chain carries TRBV6-4 and TRBJ2-3; D gene ambiguous. CDR1 and CDR2 (germline): MRHNA, SNTAGT. Trimming pared 2 bases from V and 4 bases from J, leaving 16 bases between. The CDR3 loop spans 16 amino acids. CDR3 amino acids: CASSDGSGAGADTQYF. The CDR3 DNA reads TGTGCCAGCAGTGACGGGTCAGGAGCTGGGGCAGATACGCAGTATTTT.

The chain employs TRBV10-3 and TRBJ2-7; 14 nucleotides line up with TRBD2. The V gene end was trimmed by 6 bases and the J gene end by 5 bases; junction bases not matched to a gene: 3. The CDR3 loop spans 14 amino acids. The germline CDR1 and CDR2 sequences are ENHRY and SYGVKD. The CDR3 region is CAISLGLAGDEQYF. CDR3 nucleotide sequence: TGTGCCATCAGCCTGGGACTAGCGGGAGACGAGCAGTACTTC.

This clone came up a few times. Different DNA sequences within this sample yield the same CDR3. The chain carries TRBV11-2 and TRBJ2-7, with 7 bases aligning to TRBD1. Germline lookup yields CDR1 SGHAT and CDR2 FQNNGV. The CDR3 runs 14 residues. With 5 bases clipped from V and 7 bases from J, the junction kept 11 bases outside the gene matches. In DNA form, the CDR3 reads TGTGCCAGCAGCCATCCGGGACAGAGAAGGGAGCAGTACTTC. Encoded protein: CASSHPGQRREQYF.

This clone was seen more than once but under ten times. The chain's CDR3 is CVRSPRDRGSDEQFF. As DNA, the CDR3 is TGTGTCAGAAGTCCACGGGACAGGGGGTCTGATGAGCAGTTCTTC. This chain connects TRBV7-5 to TRBJ2-1; the DNA was not compared with TRBD1, the D call given in the table. TRBV7-5 is deemed a pseudogene. The CDR3 spans 15 residues.

This sequence joins TRBV29-1 and TRBJ2-1, with D possibly matching TRBD2 (5 bases). The CDR3 length is 12 residues. The germline V and J ends were trimmed by 7 bases and 7 bases, with 14 bases remaining between them. The V gene's germline CDR1 is SQVTM and CDR2 ANQGSEA. In DNA form, the CDR3 reads TGCAGCGCGGACTTTGCAGGTAATGAGCAGTTCTTC. This encodes CSADFAGNEQFF.

This chain joins TRBV19 and TRBJ2-5, with D possibly being TRBD2 (7 bases). The germline V gene has CDR1 LNHDA and CDR2 SQIVND (reference sequence). V shed 1 base and J shed 4 bases, with 10 bases lying between them. There are 14 residues in the CDR3. CDR3 loop: CASSIGGGRETQYF. The CDR3 DNA follows: TGTGCCAGTAGTATAGGGGGGGGGCGAGAGACCCAGTACTTC. The complete variable domain, with remaining parts taken from reference TRBV19 and TRBJ2-5, reads DGGITQSPKYLFRKEGQNVTLSCEQNLNHDAMYWYRQDPGQGLRLIYYSQIVNDFQKGDIAEGYSVSREKKESFPLTVTSAQKNPTAFYLCASSIGGGRETQYFGPGTRLLVL.

The CDR3 nucleotides are TGTGCCAGTAGTATACGACTAGCGGGAGGGCCTTTAGATACGCAGTATTTT. Amino acids: CASSIRLAGGPLDTQYF. The chain links TRBV19 to TRBJ2-3; TRBD2 matches at 14 bases. The germline gives CDR1 LNHDA, CDR2 SQIVND (reference sequence). V was clipped by 2 bases and J by 5 bases; unmatched bases: 6. The CDR3 spans 17 residues. The full variable domain, in which reference TRBV19 and TRBJ2-3 provide the parts outside the CDR3, is DGGITQSPKYLFRKEGQNVTLSCEQNLNHDAMYWYRQDPGQGLRLIYYSQIVNDFQKGDIAEGYSVSREKKESFPLTVTSAQKNPTAFYLCASSIRLAGGPLDTQYFGPGTRLTVL.

The gene calls are TRBV6-1 and TRBJ1-2, with a tentative D call TRBD1 (5 bases). The germline V gene has CDR1 MNHNS and CDR2 SASEGT. The CDR3 sequence is 17 residues long. V lost 2 bases, J lost 6 bases, and 22 bases lay in between. In nucleotides, the CDR3 is TGTGCCAGCAGTGAACTAGGCAGGGTTTGGAATACTGATGGCTACACCTTC. Encoded protein: CASSELGRVWNTDGYTF.

The rearrangement links TRBV14 to TRBJ1-1; D possibly corresponds to TRBD1 (5 bases). The germline V gene encodes CDR1 SGHDN and CDR2 FVKESK. The CDR3 spans 15 residues. V was trimmed by 4 bases and J by 5 bases, leaving 17 bases between them. This CDR3 is CASSRRGSGETEAFF. CDR3 sequence (DNA): TGTGCCAGCAGCCGTCGGGGATCGGGGGAGACTGAAGCTTTCTTT.

This rearrangement joins TRBV7-3 to TRBJ2-3; D is unresolved. This CDR3 contains 12 residues. CDR1 and CDR2 from the germline V gene are SGHTA and FQGTGA. Between the trimmed V and J ends, which lost 5 bases and 7 bases, there was a span of 10 bases. The CDR3 loop reads CASSDNGHTQYF. CDR3 in DNA: TGTGCCAGCAGCGACAACGGACATACGCAGTATTTT.

The V gene is TRBV11-3, the J gene TRBJ1-5; no definite D call. The V and J ends lost 5 bases and 6 bases respectively, with 11 bases between them. The CDR3 extends over 13 amino acids. Germline CDR1 and CDR2: SGHNT and YENEEA. The CDR3 loop reads CASSHTSGQPQHF. Here the CDR3 DNA reads TGTGCCAGCAGCCATACATCGGGTCAGCCCCAGCATTTT.

The chain employs TRBV30 and TRBJ1-2; 9 bases fit TRBD1. V lost 0 bases, J lost 10 bases, and 6 bases stayed unmatched. The CDR3 runs to 13 residues. Germline CDR1 reads GTSNPN; CDR2 reads SVGIG (reference sequence). The CDR3 nucleotides are TGTGCCTGGAGTGTCGGACAGGGGAACATCTACACCTTC. Its protein product is CAWSVGQGNIYTF.

V and J are TRBV5-1 and TRBJ1-1; no clear D. V lost 7 bases, J lost 0 bases, and 13 bases lay in between. The CDR3 has 14 residues. The germline gives CDR1 SGHRS, CDR2 YFSETQ. CDR3 amino acids: CASGSLSMNTEAFF. CDR3 DNA: TGCGCCAGCGGATCATTAAGCATGAACACTGAAGCTTTCTTT.

The chain combines TRBV5-1 with TRBJ2-5; D uncertain. This CDR3 is 13 amino acids long. Trimming took off 4 bases at V and 3 bases at J, with 10 bases between the two ends. CDR1 and CDR2 (germline): SGHRS, YFSETQ. CDR3: CASSLRREETQYF. The CDR3 coding sequence is TGCGCCAGCAGCCTCAGACGGGAAGAGACCCAGTACTTC.

The chain employs TRBV6-1 and TRBJ2-5; possibly TRBD1 for D (5 bases). Trimming left V 1 base short and J 2 bases short, with 11 bases between. There are 15 residues in the CDR3. Germline V gives CDR1 MNHNS, CDR2 SASEGT. CDR3 in amino acids: CASSEGGAPQETQYF. CDR3 DNA sequence: TGTGCCAGCAGTGAAGGGGGCGCGCCTCAAGAGACCCAGTACTTC.

This sequence joins TRBV28 and TRBJ1-1, with D possibly TRBD1 on 5 matching bases. V lost 6 bases and J lost 5, with 16 bases in between. The CDR3 totals 14 residues. Per the germline V gene, CDR1 is MDHEN and CDR2 is SYDVKM. The chain's CDR3 is CASSVRGKWTEAFF. Written as DNA, the CDR3 is TGTGCCAGCAGCGTTCGGGGGAAGTGGACTGAAGCTTTCTTT.

The V call is TRBV11-3, the J call TRBJ2-5; a weak D match, TRBD2 (5 bases). The length of the CDR3 is 13 residues. Germline V CDR1 and CDR2: SGHNT, YENEEA. CDR3 sequence reads: CASGVRNQETQYF. CDR3 nucleotides: TGTGCGTCCGGGGTCCGGAATCAAGAGACCCAGTACTTC.

V gene TRBV28 combines with J gene TRBJ2-3, with D possibly being TRBD2 (5 bases). The V gene lost 3 bases and the J gene lost 0 bases, with 7 bases spanning the gap. This CDR3 has 14 amino acids. Germline V gives CDR1 MDHEN, CDR2 SYDVKM. DNA of the CDR3: TGTGCCAGCAGTTTGGGCGGGAGCACAGATACGCAGTATTTT. As protein: CASSLGGSTDTQYF.

The chain couples TRBV30 to TRBJ1-6; the D is unclear. V was cut by 4 bases and J by 6 bases, with 10 bases left in between. This CDR3 has 13 residues. Germline CDR1 reads GTSNPN; CDR2 reads SVGIG (reference sequence). The CDR3 DNA reads TGTGCCTGGATTGGACTGACTAATTCACCCCTCCACTTT. Translated: CAWIGLTNSPLHF.